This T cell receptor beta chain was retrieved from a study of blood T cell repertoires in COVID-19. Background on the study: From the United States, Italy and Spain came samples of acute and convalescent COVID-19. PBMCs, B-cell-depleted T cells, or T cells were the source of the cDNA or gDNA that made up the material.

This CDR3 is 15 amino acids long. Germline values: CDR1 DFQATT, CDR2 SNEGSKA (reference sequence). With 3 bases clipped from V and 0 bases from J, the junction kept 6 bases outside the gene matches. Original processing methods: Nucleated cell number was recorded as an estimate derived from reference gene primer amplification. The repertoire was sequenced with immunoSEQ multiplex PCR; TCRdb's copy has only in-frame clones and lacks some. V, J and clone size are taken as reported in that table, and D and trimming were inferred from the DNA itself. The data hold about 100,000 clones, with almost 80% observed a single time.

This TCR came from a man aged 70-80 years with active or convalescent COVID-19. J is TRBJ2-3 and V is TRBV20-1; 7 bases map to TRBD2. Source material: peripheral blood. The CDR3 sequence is CSASSLAASTDTQYF. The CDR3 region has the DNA TGCAGTGCTAGTAGCCTAGCGGCTAGCACAGATACGCAGTATTTT.